Listed below are T cell receptor beta chains from one sample, sequenced in a study of T cell responses to AZD1222 COVID-19 vaccine. This table comes from immunoSEQ multiplex PCR, and its TCRdb copy is limited to in-frame clones, with some not included. The top ten hold over 11% of the sample, which has 55,000 to 80,000 clones, approximately 83% seen once. Sample: peripheral blood, taken on day 0 of AZD1222 vaccination. These receptor sequences come from an adult in good health. CDR3s include the opening cysteine and the closing phenylalanine or tryptophan. D genes are given only for firm matches. Size tells how often a clone was seen (once, few, many) or the class of an expanded clone, and some rows leave it out.

d_gene	abundance	v_gene	j_gene	CDR3aa	CDR3nt
.	.	TRBV6-2/TRBV6-3	TRBJ1-6	CASSQGLRVPLHF	TGTGCCAGCAGCCAGGGGTTACGCGTTCCCCTCCACTTT
TRBD1	.	TRBV18	TRBJ1-2	CASSPSDRGYGYTF	TGTGCCAGCTCACCATCTGACAGGGGCTATGGCTACACCTTC
.	.	TRBV7-8	TRBJ2-2	CASSFSAGAPGELFF	TGTGCCAGCAGCTTTTCGGCAGGGGCACCCGGGGAGCTGTTTTTT
TRBD1	.	TRBV7-9	TRBJ1-1	CASSLGGQGNTEAFF	TGTGCCAGCAGCTTAGGTGGACAGGGGAACACTGAAGCTTTCTTT
TRBD1	few	TRBV2	TRBJ1-6	CASGRTGTNSPLHF	TGTGCCAGCGGCCGGACAGGAACAAATTCACCCCTCCACTTT
.	.	TRBV6-5	TRBJ2-7	CASRYPDGGSMYEQYF	TGTGCCAGCAGGTACCCCGACGGGGGCAGTATGTACGAGCAGTACTTC
.	.	TRBV5-1	TRBJ2-5	CASSLDWRETQYF	TGCGCCAGCAGCTTGGATTGGAGGGAGACCCAGTACTTC
.	once	TRBV11-3	TRBJ2-3	CASSLGVRGGPSTDTQYF	TGTGCCAGCAGCTTAGGGGTCCGTGGGGGACCTAGCACAGATACGCAGTATTTT
.	.	TRBV6-2/TRBV6-3	TRBJ1-4	CASSYRTGEKLFF	TGTGCCAGCAGTTATCGAACGGGAGAAAAACTGTTTTTT
.	few	TRBV7-9	TRBJ1-6	CASSQDIPNSPLHF	TGTGCCAGCAGCCAAGACATCCCGAATTCACCCCTCCACTTT
TRBD2	.	TRBV7-2	TRBJ2-1	CASRTSGGAGEQFF	TGTGCCAGCAGGACTAGCGGGGGGGCGGGAGAGCAGTTCTTC
.	.	TRBV29-1	TRBJ2-4	CSVVVRAPLVKNIQYF	TGCAGCGTTGTGGTCCGGGCCCCCTTAGTCAAAAACATTCAGTACTTC